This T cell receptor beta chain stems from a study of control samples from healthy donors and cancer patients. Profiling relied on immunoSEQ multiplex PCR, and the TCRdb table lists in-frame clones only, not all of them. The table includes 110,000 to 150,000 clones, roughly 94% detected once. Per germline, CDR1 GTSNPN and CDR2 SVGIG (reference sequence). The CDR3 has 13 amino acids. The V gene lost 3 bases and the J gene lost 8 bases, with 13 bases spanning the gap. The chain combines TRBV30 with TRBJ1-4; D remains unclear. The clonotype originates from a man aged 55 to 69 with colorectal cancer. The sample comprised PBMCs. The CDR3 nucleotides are TGTGCCTGGAGGGGGTGGAGGGAAGAAAAACTGTTTTTT. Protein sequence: CAWRGWREEKLFF.